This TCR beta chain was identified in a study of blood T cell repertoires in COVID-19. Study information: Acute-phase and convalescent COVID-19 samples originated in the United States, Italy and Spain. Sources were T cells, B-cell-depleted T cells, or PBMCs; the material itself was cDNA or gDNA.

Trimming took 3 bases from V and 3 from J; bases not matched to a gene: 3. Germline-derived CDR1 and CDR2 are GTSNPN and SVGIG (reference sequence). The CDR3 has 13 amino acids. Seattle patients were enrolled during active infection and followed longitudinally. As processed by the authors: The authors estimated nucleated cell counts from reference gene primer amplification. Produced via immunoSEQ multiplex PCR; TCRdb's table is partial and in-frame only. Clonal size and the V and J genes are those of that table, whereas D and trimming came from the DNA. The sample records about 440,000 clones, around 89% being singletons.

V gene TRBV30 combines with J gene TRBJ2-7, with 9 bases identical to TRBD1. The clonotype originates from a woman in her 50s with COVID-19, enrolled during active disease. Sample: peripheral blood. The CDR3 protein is CAWRGTGSYEQYF. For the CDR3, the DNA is TGTGCCTGGAGGGGGACAGGGAGCTACGAGCAGTACTTC.